This T cell receptor (beta chain) was identified during a study of cytomegalovirus exposure and HLA in healthy donors. Looking at the study overall: It was reported in a later analysis that the same platform had been used for the 120 validation repertoires as for the 666 first-cohort repertoires.

Measured with immunoSEQ multiplex PCR; TCRdb has only the in-frame clones, and not every one. Of some 130,000 clones in the sample, roughly nine tenths were seen once. Trimming took 6 bases from V and 8 from J, leaving 20 bases between them. The germline V gene has CDR1 MNHEY and CDR2 SVGAGI. The CDR3 spans 15 residues. The V gene is TRBV6-5, the J gene TRBJ1-5, with D maybe TRBD1 (5 bases). Sequencing was carried out using PBMCs. This receptor was obtained from a man between 18 and 35 years old in good health and CMV-seronegative. The CDR3 region has the DNA TGTGCCAGCAGGGTGGGGCACCGGAGCAAGGAGCCCCAGCATTTT. Translation gives CASRVGHRSKEPQHF.